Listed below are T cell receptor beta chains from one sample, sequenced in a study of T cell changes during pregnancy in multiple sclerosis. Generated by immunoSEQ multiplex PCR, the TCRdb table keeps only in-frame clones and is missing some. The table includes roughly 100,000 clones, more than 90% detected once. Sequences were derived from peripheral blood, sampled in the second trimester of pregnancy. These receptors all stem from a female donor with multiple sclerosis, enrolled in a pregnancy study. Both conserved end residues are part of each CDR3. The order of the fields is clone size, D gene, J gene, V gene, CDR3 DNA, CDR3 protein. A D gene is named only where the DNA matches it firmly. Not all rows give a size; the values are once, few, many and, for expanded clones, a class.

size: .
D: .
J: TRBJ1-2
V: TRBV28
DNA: TGTGCCAGCAGTTCCCAGGGTCTCTATGGCTACACCTTC
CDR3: CASSSQGLYGYTF

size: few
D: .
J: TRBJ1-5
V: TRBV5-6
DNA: TGTGCCAGCAGCGGAGGAATCAATCAGCCCCAGCATTTT
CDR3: CASSGGINQPQHF

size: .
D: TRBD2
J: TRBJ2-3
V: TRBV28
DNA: TGTGCCAGCAGTTTTATTAGAATGGGAGAACTAGCGGGCCGCCCAGATACGCAGTATTTT
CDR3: CASSFIRMGELAGRPDTQYF

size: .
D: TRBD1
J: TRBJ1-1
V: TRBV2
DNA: TGTGCCAGCAGTGAAGAGGACAGGGGATGGACTGAAGCTTTCTTT
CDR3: CASSEEDRGWTEAFF

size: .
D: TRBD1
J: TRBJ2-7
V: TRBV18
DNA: TGTGCCAGCTCACCCAAGACAGGGCGAGAAGGGCAGTACTTC
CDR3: CASSPKTGREGQYF

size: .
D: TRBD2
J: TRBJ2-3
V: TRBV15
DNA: TGTGCCACCAGGGAAGCCGGGACTAGCGGCGGAGATACGCAGTATTTT
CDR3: CATREAGTSGGDTQYF

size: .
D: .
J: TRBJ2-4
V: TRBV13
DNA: TGTGCCAGCAGCTTACAGGGAGCCAAAAACATTCAGTACTTC
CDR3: CASSLQGAKNIQYF

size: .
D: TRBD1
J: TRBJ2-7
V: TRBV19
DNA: TGTGCCAGTAGTATGGTTGGGACAGTCTACGAGCAGTACTTC
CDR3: CASSMVGTVYEQYF

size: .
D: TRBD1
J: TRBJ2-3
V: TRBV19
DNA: TGTGCCAGTACGCTCGGGACAGCCACAGATACGCAGTATTTT
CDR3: CASTLGTATDTQYF

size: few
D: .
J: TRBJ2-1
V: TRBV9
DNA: TGTGCCAGCAGCGGGAGCTTGGGCAATGAGCAGTTCTTC
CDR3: CASSGSLGNEQFF

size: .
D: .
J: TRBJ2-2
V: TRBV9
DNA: TGTGCCAGCAGCGTAGGTTCTAGGTCGACCGGGGAGCTGTTTTTT
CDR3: CASSVGSRSTGELFF

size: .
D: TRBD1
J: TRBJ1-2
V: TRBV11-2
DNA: TGTGCCAGCAGCCAGGGGGCAGGGGGCTACACCTTC
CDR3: CASSQGAGGYTF

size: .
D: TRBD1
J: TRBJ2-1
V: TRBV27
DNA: TGTGCCAGCAGTTCCTCTATATACGGACAGGGGAAGTCATACCAGCAGTTCTTC
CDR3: CASSSSIYGQGKSYQQFF